This T cell receptor (beta chain) was documented in a study of blood T cell repertoires in COVID-19. As for the study in general: COVID-19 samples collected from the United States, Italy and Spain covered acute and convalescent phases.

This clone has only one observation. Trimming took off 5 bases at V and 7 bases at J, with 20 bases between the two ends. Germline lookup yields CDR1 SNHLY and CDR2 FYNNEI. This CDR3 has 15 residues. Original data processing: Nucleated cell number was recorded as an estimate derived from reference gene primer amplification. The protocol was immunoSEQ multiplex PCR, while the TCRdb copy is restricted to in-frame clones and leaves out a portion. That table supplies the V and J calls and clone size; D and trimming were determined from the DNA. The table has around 400,000 clones, approximately 91% seen once.

The J gene is TRBJ1-2, the V gene TRBV2, with D unresolved. The TCR originated in a woman in her thirties or forties who had been exposed to COVID-19. Sequences were obtained from PBMCs or T cells enriched from blood (not recorded which). This CDR3 is CASSPRLQLNGGYTF. CDR3 coding DNA: TGTGCCAGCAGTCCCCGTTTACAGTTGAACGGTGGCTACACCTTC.